The 22 T cell receptor beta chains below all came from one sample that was sequenced in a study of technical replicates of blood from a handful of donors (dated by TCRdb to the late 2010s). The library was prepared using the immunoSEQ multiplex PCR assay. TCRdb stores this immuneACCESS table with in-frame sequences only. Part of the clones is absent; in the studies checked, under half of the shortfall reflects unresolved V genes, and no reason is known for the rest. For this sample the table gives some 71,000 clones, of which 95% to 98% were detected only once. 0.18% of the sample is in the top ten clones. The material sequenced was T cells isolated from PBMCs. Receptors originate from a human donor in good health.

V is TRBV6-1 and J is TRBJ2-7, with 7 bases that match TRBD1. CDR1 is MNHNS and CDR2 is SASEGT in the germline V gene. V lost 8 bases, J lost 1 base, and 5 bases stayed unmatched. This CDR3 is 13 amino acids long. CDR3 nucleotides: TGTGCCAGCGGAGACAGGGTGTCCTACGAGCAGTACTTC. Residues: CASGDRVSYEQYF.

V gene TRBV5-5 combines with J gene TRBJ1-5; D might be TRBD1 (6 bases). In germline, CDR1 is SGHKS, CDR2 YYEKEE (reference sequence). This CDR3 is 16 amino acids long. Trimming removed 4 bases from V and 6 bases from J, with 20 bases in between. CDR3 nucleotides: TGTGCCAGCAGCGCGGGGGCCGGCTGGGGGCTTCAGCCCCAGCATTTT. Protein: CASSAGAGWGLQPQHF.

The CDR3 here is CASSYSGSGANVLTF. DNA for the CDR3: TGTGCCAGCAGCTACTCCGGCTCTGGGGCCAACGTCCTGACTTTC. The J gene is TRBJ2-6, the V gene TRBV7-9, with D unclear. Germline loops: CDR1 SEHNR, CDR2 FQNEAQ (reference sequence). Trimming cost V 4 bases and J 0 bases, with 7 bases left between them. The CDR3 runs to 15 residues.

As DNA, the CDR3 is TGCGCCAGCGGACTGCCGGGTCTAGCTTCGAGGGAGCAGTACTTC. Its protein is CASGLPGLASREQYF. The V call is TRBV4-1, the J call TRBJ2-7, with D maybe TRBD2 (5 bases). V gave up 8 bases and J gave up 7 bases, with 24 bases separating them. The CDR3 runs to 15 residues. CDR1 is MGHRA, CDR2 YSYEKL, per germline.

The chain recombines TRBV27 with TRBJ1-1; maybe TRBD1 (5 bases). V shed 7 bases and J shed 0 bases, with 9 bases lying between them. Germline CDR1 and CDR2: MNHEY and SMNVEV (reference sequence). The CDR3 runs 13 residues. CDR3 in amino acids: CASTPGLNTEAFF. CDR3 DNA sequence: TGTGCCAGCACTCCAGGGTTGAACACTGAAGCTTTCTTT.

The chain has TRBV6-1 and TRBJ1-2, with TRBD1 as a possible D gene (5 bases). This CDR3 has 13 amino acids. Germline V gives CDR1 MNHNS, CDR2 SASEGT. V dropped 7 bases and J dropped 3 bases, with 12 bases sitting between them. The CDR3 sequence is CASNFDSYYGYTF. DNA of the CDR3: TGTGCCAGCAACTTTGACAGCTACTATGGCTACACCTTC.

The chain carries TRBV30 and TRBJ1-2; D not certain. Germline values: CDR1 GTSNPN, CDR2 SVGIG (reference sequence). The CDR3 totals 15 residues. The ends were cut back, 1 base at V and 5 bases at J, with 17 bases in the middle. The CDR3 loop reads CAWSGWQEYSYGYTF. The CDR3 coding sequence is TGTGCCTGGAGTGGATGGCAGGAATATTCGTATGGCTACACCTTC.

The chain carries TRBV6-1 and TRBJ2-2, with D possibly matching TRBD1 (6 bases). Germline assignment: CDR1 MNHNS and CDR2 SASEGT. This CDR3 spans 14 amino acids. Trimming removed 10 bases from V and 5 bases from J, with 17 bases in between. The CDR3 bases are TGTGCCACCAACAGGGAAGGGTGGACCGGGGAGCTGTTTTTT. Translation gives CATNREGWTGELFF.

This clone was counted a single time. The V gene is TRBV6-5, the J gene TRBJ1-6; TRBD1 is a possible D gene (6 bases). This CDR3 spans 13 amino acids. Germline CDR1 reads MNHEY; CDR2 reads SVGAGI. Trimming removed 9 bases at V and 6 bases at J, with 12 bases between. The CDR3 bases are TGTGCCAGTTTTGGGGGCCGTAATTCACCCCTCCACTTT. Protein product: CASFGGRNSPLHF.

This clone was found once. The chain recombines TRBV10-2 with TRBJ1-1; D is unclear. Trimming pared 5 bases from V and 0 bases from J, leaving 13 bases between. The germline CDR1 and CDR2 sequences are WSHSY and SAAADI. The CDR3 loop spans 15 amino acids. CDR3 coding DNA: TGCGCCAGCAGTCGAGATACAGACATGAACACTGAAGCTTTCTTT. Encoded protein: CASSRDTDMNTEAFF.

The gene calls are TRBV4-1 and TRBJ2-5; TRBD1 agrees at 8 bases. Germline V gene lookup returns CDR1 MGHRA and CDR2 YSYEKL. V was pared by 5 bases and J by 6 bases, with 14 bases of the junction left unmatched. The CDR3 length is 16 residues. The chain's CDR3 is CASSKDRAGGLQTQYF. For the CDR3, the DNA is TGCGCCAGCAGCAAGGACAGGGCAGGAGGGCTTCAGACCCAGTACTTC.

The chain uses TRBV5-4 and TRBJ1-3; 7 bases map to TRBD1. CDR3 length: 15 amino acids. Germline V lookup: CDR1 SGHNT, CDR2 YYREEE (reference sequence). Trimming cost V 5 bases and J 0 bases; bases outside gene matches: 5. CDR3: CASSWQGDSGNTIYF. The CDR3 DNA follows: TGTGCCAGCAGTTGGCAGGGGGACTCTGGAAACACCATATATTTT. Full variable domain (outside the CDR3, taken from reference TRBV5-4 and TRBJ1-3): ETGVTQSPTHLIKTRGQQVTLRCSSQSGHNTVSWYQQALGQGPQFIFQYYREEENGRGNFPPRFSGLQFPNYSSELNVNALELDDSALYLCASSWQGDSGNTIYFGEGSWLTVV.

This chain joins TRBV20-1 and TRBJ1-4, with D unresolved. Trimming pared 1 base from V and 8 bases from J, leaving 5 bases between. Germline CDR1 DFQATT, CDR2 SNEGSKA (reference sequence). The CDR3 length is 11 residues. The CDR3 sequence: CSARVMEKLFF. Here the CDR3 DNA reads TGCAGTGCTAGAGTCATGGAAAAACTGTTTTTT.

J is TRBJ2-1 and V is TRBV9, with TRBD2 identical over 12 bases. Germline V CDR1 and CDR2: SGDLS, YYNGEE. This CDR3 spans 16 amino acids. The V segment lost 2 bases and the J segment 2 bases; nucleotides outside the gene matches: 2. The CDR3 here is CASSVTSGGAYNEQFF. The CDR3, as DNA: TGTGCCAGCAGCGTGACTAGCGGGGGAGCCTACAATGAGCAGTTCTTC. Complete variable domain (other parts from reference TRBV9 and TRBJ2-1): DSGVTQTPKHLITATGQRVTLRCSPRSGDLSVYWYQQSLDQGLQFLIQYYNGEERAKGNILERFSAQQFPDLHSELNLSSLELGDSALYFCASSVTSGGAYNEQFFGPGTRLTVL.

The chain uses TRBV4-2 and TRBJ2-6; the match to TRBD2 covers 7 bases. V trimming: 6 bases; J trimming: 0 bases; junction bases outside the gene matches: 5. The germline gives CDR1 LGHNA, CDR2 YNFKEQ. The CDR3 covers 16 residues. CDR3 protein: CASRGREASGANVLTF. CDR3 coding DNA: TGTGCCAGCAGGGGTCGGGAGGCCTCTGGGGCCAACGTCCTGACTTTC.

This clone showed up just once. The V gene is TRBV5-1, the J gene TRBJ2-5; 9 nucleotides agree with TRBD2. J gave up 5 bases and V 8 bases, and 10 bases lay outside the gene matches. CDR1 is SGHRS, CDR2 YFSETQ, per germline. The CDR3 has 14 amino acids. DNA for the CDR3: TGCGCCAGTACAACCGGGACTAGCAGCGAGACCCAGTACTTC. Residues: CASTTGTSSETQYF.

The chain is built from TRBV2 and TRBJ2-7; maybe TRBD2 (7 bases). Germline V gene data show CDR1 as SNHLY and CDR2 as FYNNEI. The CDR3 is 17 residues long. The V gene lost 6 bases and the J gene lost 3 bases, with 24 bases spanning the gap. The chain's CDR3 is CASSGGVVSGTIYEQYF. The CDR3 region has the DNA TGTGCCAGCAGCGGGGGCGTCGTCAGCGGGACAATCTACGAGCAGTACTTC.

The chain is built from TRBV7-6 and TRBJ2-3; 7 bases are a match to TRBD1. CDR3 length equals 15 residues. The germline V gene encodes CDR1 SGHVS and CDR2 FNYEAQ. V gave up 1 base and J gave up 6 bases; unmatched junction bases: 7. The CDR3 DNA follows: TGTGCCAGCAGCTTAGGCGGGCCCAGGGGGGATACGCAGTATTTT. Translated, it gives CASSLGGPRGDTQYF.

J is TRBJ1-5 and V is TRBV28, with TRBD1 as a possible D gene (6 bases). The CDR3 totals 14 residues. Germline CDR1 and CDR2: MDHEN and SYDVKM. The ends were cut back, 11 bases at V and 3 bases at J, with 17 bases in the middle. Here the CDR3 reads CASHAGTNNQPQHF. The CDR3 DNA reads TGTGCCTCACACGCAGGGACAAACAATCAGCCCCAGCATTTT.

The chain is built from TRBV18 and TRBJ2-3, with D perhaps TRBD1 (6 bases). The CDR3 covers 18 residues. The V end lost 3 bases, the J end lost 6 bases, and 25 bases lay between the germline ends. Germline V lookup: CDR1 KGHSH, CDR2 LQKENI. The CDR3 sequence is CASSPSRPDSLWGDTQYF. The CDR3 DNA is TGTGCCAGCTCACCTTCCAGACCGGACAGTTTGTGGGGCGATACGCAGTATTTT.

V is TRBV28 and J is TRBJ2-5, with 11 bases lining up with TRBD2. After removal of 1 base from V and 4 bases from J, the junction contained 8 bases not matched to a gene. The CDR3 is 17 residues long. The germline V gene has CDR1 MDHEN and CDR2 SYDVKM. CDR3 nucleotide sequence: TGTGCCAGCAGTTTATATATCGTAGCGGGAGGGCGAGAGACCCAGTACTTC. Translated: CASSLYIVAGGRETQYF.

The chain has TRBV25-1 and TRBJ2-1; no clear D. Germline CDR1 and CDR2: MGHDK and SYGVNS. The V and J ends lost 4 bases and 10 bases respectively, with 11 bases between them. This CDR3 is 12 amino acids long. CDR3 sequence: CASSGLTEEQFF. As DNA, the CDR3 is TGTGCCAGCAGTGGGTTAACTGAAGAGCAGTTCTTC. Complete variable domain (other parts from reference TRBV25-1 and TRBJ2-1): EADIYQTPRYLVIGTGKKITLECSQTMGHDKMYWYQQDPGMELHLIHYSYGVNSTEKGDLSSESTVSRIRTEHFPLTLESARPSHTSQYLCASSGLTEEQFFGPGTRLTVL.